The 19 T cell receptor beta chains given below trace back to one sample, sequenced in a study of metastatic and nonmetastatic thyroid tumors. Thyroid surgery took place with no prior treatment in any patient. Through MiXCR, TCRdb re-clonotyped the PCR reads. This table has about 92,000 clones, 15% appearing once. The sample taken for sequencing was blood. These receptors originate from a female donor with papillary thyroid cancer or a benign thyroid nodule (not recorded which). Some clones in this sample may be carry-over from other donors' samples.

The sample holds many counts of this clone. In nucleotides, the CDR3 is TGTGCCAGCAGGGACAGAAGCACAGATACGCAGTATTTT. As protein: CASRDRSTDTQYF. The V and J genes are TRBV6-2 or TRBV6-3 and TRBJ2-3, with D maybe TRBD1 (6 bases). This CDR3 comprises 13 residues. Trimming shortened V by 6 bases and J by 0 bases, and 7 bases separated the two germline ends. In germline, CDR1 is MNHEY, CDR2 SVGEGT.

This clone was counted many times. Other nucleotide sequences from this sample produce the same CDR3. J is TRBJ2-4 and V is TRBV6-1; 8 positions agree with TRBD2. With 8 bases clipped from V and 1 base from J, the junction kept 10 bases outside the gene matches. Germline V gene data show CDR1 as MNHNS and CDR2 as SASEGT. The length of the CDR3 is 16 residues. CDR3 amino acids: CASRNTGGPAKNIQYF. The CDR3 region has the DNA TGTGCCAGCCGAAATACGGGGGGGCCGGCCAAAAACATTCAGTACTTC.

Details on this clone: A much larger clone sits a single nucleotide away, making a read error possible. The gene calls are TRBV18 and TRBJ1-1; D unresolved. The CDR3 extends over 15 amino acids. Looked up from germline, CDR1 is KGHSH and CDR2 is LQKENI. The V end was cut by 1 base, the J end by 3 bases, with 12 bases between. CDR3 region: CASSPQSGVDTEAFF. The CDR3 DNA follows: TGTGCCAGCTCACCACAAAGCGGGGTAGACACTGAAGCTTTCTTT.

About this clone itself: At one end the junction does not follow the germline gene, possibly because of a read error. The gene calls are TRBV4-1 and TRBJ2-7, with D possibly matching TRBD1 (6 bases). Per germline, CDR1 MGHRA and CDR2 YSYEKL. The CDR3 has 14 residues. CDR3 nucleotides: TGCGCCAGCAGCCAAGGCAAACAGGGCTACGAGCAATACTTC. Residues: CASSQGKQGYEQYF.

This clone was observed at least ten times. The chain links TRBV6-1 to TRBJ1-5, with unresolved D. CDR3 length: 13 amino acids. The germline V gene has CDR1 MNHNS and CDR2 SASEGT. V gave up 5 bases and J gave up 0 bases, with 5 bases separating them. As DNA, the CDR3 is TGTGCCAGCAGTCCAGGTAGCAATCAGCCCCAGCATTTT. This translates into CASSPGSNQPQHF.

The chain joins TRBV28 to TRBJ2-7, with 11 positions matching TRBD2. Trimming removed 6 bases from V and 4 bases from J; junction bases left unmatched: 2. Germline V gene sequence: CDR1 MDHEN, CDR2 SYDVKM. The CDR3 sequence is 13 residues long. CDR3 sequence: CASRTSGTYEQYF. The CDR3 DNA is TGTGCCAGCAGGACTAGCGGGACTTACGAGCAGTACTTC.

This clone was seen many times. This chain connects TRBV28 to TRBJ2-5; TRBD2 agrees at 8 bases. This CDR3 has 19 residues. The V and J ends lost 5 bases and 3 bases, in that order; junction bases with no gene match: 20. In germline, CDR1 is MDHEN, CDR2 SYDVKM. CDR3 DNA: TGTGCCAGCAGTGTGTTTGGTCGGTGGGGGCGGGGGGCCAAAGAGACCCAGTACTTC. Translating gives CASSVFGRWGRGAKETQYF.

This clone was recorded at least ten times. The chain has TRBV30 and TRBJ2-1; 7 positions agree with TRBD1. The CDR3 contains 15 residues. J was trimmed by 2 bases and V by 0 bases; bases with no gene match: 4. Germline lookup yields CDR1 GTSNPN and CDR2 SVGIG (reference sequence). This chain's CDR3 is CAWSVGTAAYNEQFF. The CDR3 bases are TGTGCCTGGAGTGTGGGGACAGCCGCCTACAATGAGCAGTTCTTC.

In this sample, this clone turned up a few times. As the CDR3 is not closed by the conserved phenylalanine or tryptophan, this likely results from a read error. V is TRBV6-1 and J is TRBJ2-5, with 7 nucleotides matching TRBD2. The CDR3 spans 13 residues. The trim removed 6 bases at V and 7 bases at J, leaving 8 bases unmatched. Germline loops: CDR1 MNHNS, CDR2 SASEGT. The CDR3 spells CASSRGDPRTQYL. CDR3 in DNA: TGTGCCAGCAGCCGGGGGGACCCCAGGACCCAGTACTTA.

This clone was picked up many times. The rearrangement joins TRBV24-1 to TRBJ1-2; possible D gene TRBD1, 5 bases. Per the germline V gene, CDR1 is KGHDR and CDR2 is SFDVKD. The CDR3 totals 14 residues. With 5 bases removed from V and 7 bases from J, the gap between germline ends came to 16 bases. CDR3 amino acids: CATSAPGVSFGYTF. The CDR3, as DNA: TGTGCCACCAGTGCTCCGGGGGTCTCGTTTGGCTACACCTTC.

This clone was detected only a few times. This chain connects TRBV6-2 or TRBV6-3 to TRBJ1-2; D is unclear. The CDR3 has 14 residues. Germline CDR1 MNHEY, CDR2 SVGEGT. Trimming removed 6 bases at V and 4 bases at J, with 15 bases between. In DNA, the CDR3 is TGTGCCAGCAGAACGCCCCGGGAAAGCTATGGCTACACCTTC. Translating it yields CASRTPRESYGYTF.

As regards this clone: A read error may explain this, as a much larger clone is one base away. This chain connects TRBV5-6 to TRBJ2-7, with D perhaps assigned TRBD1 or TRBD2 (6 bases each). The CDR3 has 15 amino acids. Germline V gene sequence: CDR1 SGHDT, CDR2 YYEEEE. The chain's CDR3 is CANSSGDRGHYEQYF. The CDR3 nucleotides read TGTGCCAACAGCTCCGGGGATCGGGGGCACTACGAGCAGTACTTC.

This clone was picked up many times. Since a much larger clone is just one base distant, this may be a read error. The same CDR3 is also encoded by other DNA sequences in this sample. The V gene is TRBV6-1, the J gene TRBJ1-6, with TRBD1 identical over 10 bases. Germline V gene lookup returns CDR1 MNHNS and CDR2 SASEGT. The CDR3 covers 16 residues. V dropped 2 bases and J dropped 10; count of bases not matched to a gene: 8. CDR3 protein: CASSEWPGQGNSPLHF. In DNA form, the CDR3 reads TGTGCCAGCAGTGAATGGCCGGGACAGGGGAACTCACCCCTCCACTTT.

This clone has a handful of counts. The J gene is TRBJ2-7, the V gene TRBV4-1, with 7 bases matching TRBD1. V shed 1 base and J 5 bases; nucleotides not matched to a gene: 5. CDR1 and CDR2 from the germline V gene are MGHRA and YSYEKL. The CDR3 runs 14 residues. CDR3 in amino acids: CASSQGRQGHEQYF. CDR3 coding DNA: TGCGCCAGCAGCCAAGGCAGACAGGGCCACGAGCAGTACTTC.

The rearrangement uses TRBV20-1 and TRBJ1-1; D is unresolved. With 4 bases removed from V and 7 bases from J, the gap between germline ends came to 10 bases. The CDR3 covers 11 residues. The germline V gene has CDR1 DFQATT and CDR2 SNEGSKA (reference sequence). The CDR3 nucleotides read TGCAGTGCTATTAACTTAAATGAAGCTTTCTTT. It codes for CSAINLNEAFF.

At least ten counts were recorded for this clone. This sequence joins TRBV5-6 and TRBJ2-7, with D tentatively TRBD1 (5 bases). V lost 4 bases and J 3 bases, leaving 8 bases between the germline ends. There are 12 residues in the CDR3. Germline CDR1 SGHDT, CDR2 YYEEEE. Here the CDR3 reads CASSPQGYEQYF. CDR3 coding DNA: TGTGCCAGCAGCCCCCAGGGCTACGAGCAGTACTTC.

In its sample, this clone was seen many times. J is TRBJ2-5 and V is TRBV5-1; no clear D. Germline V gives CDR1 SGHRS, CDR2 YFSETQ. V dropped 0 bases and J dropped 2 bases, with 8 bases sitting between them. This CDR3 is built from 14 residues. CDR3 in amino acids: CASSLVDSQETQYF. As DNA, the CDR3 is TGCGCCAGCAGCTTGGTTGACTCTCAAGAGACCCAGTACTTC.

Details on this clone: At one end the junction does not follow the germline gene, possibly because of a read error. The chain combines TRBV19 with TRBJ1-3, with TRBD1 matching 7 bases. Germline V gene sequence: CDR1 LNHDA, CDR2 SQIVND (reference sequence). The CDR3 consists of 15 residues. The CDR3: CANSIEQGNCNTIYF. The CDR3 DNA is TGTGCCAATAGTATAGAACAGGGGAATTGTAACACCATATATTTT.

This clone has just a few counts. A read error is possible here, since a much larger clone lies one base away. The chain couples TRBV4-2 to TRBJ1-1, with a weak D call TRBD1 (6 bases). The CDR3 consists of 15 residues. Trimming left V 6 bases short and J 1 base short, with 15 bases between. Looked up from germline, CDR1 is LGHNA and CDR2 is YNFKEQ. CDR3 DNA sequence: TGTGCCAGCAGACCACGGGGCAGGGGGAACACTGAAGCTTTCTTT. The encoded protein is CASRPRGRGNTEAFF.